This TCR beta chain appears in the sequencing data of a study of beta chain features in type 1 diabetes. Background on the study: Cell yields, gender and age were similar in healthy donors and patients.

The isolated RNA, all of it, was reverse transcribed, so expressed TCRB transcripts were what got sequenced. Profiled with immunoSEQ multiplex PCR; TCRdb holds only in-frame clones, not every one. Of about 40,000 clones in the sample, 49% were seen once. In regard to this clone: What it recognizes is unknown.

V gave up 4 bases and J gave up 1 base, with 4 bases separating them. Germline V lookup: CDR1 SNHLY, CDR2 FYNNEI. The CDR3 is made up of 12 amino acids. Study-level points and caveats: There was a moderate but significant shortening of TCRB CDR3s in all four CD4+ subsets of Type 1 diabetes patients. TCRB repertoires of naive, central memory and Treg cells appeared more similar among patients than among healthy donors.

The sequence was collected from a woman younger than 30 in good health. This chain connects TRBV2 to TRBJ1-1, with D uncertain. Sequences were obtained from central memory CD4+ T cells from blood. CDR3 sequence (DNA): TGTGCCAGCAGTGTCGGGAACACTGAAGCTTTCTTT. It translates to CASSVGNTEAFF.